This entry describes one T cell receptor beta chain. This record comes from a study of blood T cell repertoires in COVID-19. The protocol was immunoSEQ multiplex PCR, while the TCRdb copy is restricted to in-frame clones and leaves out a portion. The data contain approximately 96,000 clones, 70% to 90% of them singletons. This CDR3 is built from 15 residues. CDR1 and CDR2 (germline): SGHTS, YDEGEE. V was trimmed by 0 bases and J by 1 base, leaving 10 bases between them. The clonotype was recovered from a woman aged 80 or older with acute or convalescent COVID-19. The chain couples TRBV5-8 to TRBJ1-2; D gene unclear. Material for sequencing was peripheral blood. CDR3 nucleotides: TGTGCCAGCAGCTTGGATTCTGGGAGTAACTATGGCTACACCTTC. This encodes CASSLDSGSNYGYTF.